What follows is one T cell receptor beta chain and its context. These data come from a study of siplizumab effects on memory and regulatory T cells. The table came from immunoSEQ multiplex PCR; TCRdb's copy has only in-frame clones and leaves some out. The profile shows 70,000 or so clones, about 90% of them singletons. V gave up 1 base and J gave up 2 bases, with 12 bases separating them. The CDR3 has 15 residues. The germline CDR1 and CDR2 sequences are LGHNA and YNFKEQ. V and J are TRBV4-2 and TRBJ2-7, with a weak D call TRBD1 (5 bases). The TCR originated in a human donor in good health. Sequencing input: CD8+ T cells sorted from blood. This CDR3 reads CASSQAPTEPYEQYF. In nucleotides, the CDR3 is TGTGCCAGCAGCCAAGCCCCGACAGAGCCCTACGAGCAGTACTTC.